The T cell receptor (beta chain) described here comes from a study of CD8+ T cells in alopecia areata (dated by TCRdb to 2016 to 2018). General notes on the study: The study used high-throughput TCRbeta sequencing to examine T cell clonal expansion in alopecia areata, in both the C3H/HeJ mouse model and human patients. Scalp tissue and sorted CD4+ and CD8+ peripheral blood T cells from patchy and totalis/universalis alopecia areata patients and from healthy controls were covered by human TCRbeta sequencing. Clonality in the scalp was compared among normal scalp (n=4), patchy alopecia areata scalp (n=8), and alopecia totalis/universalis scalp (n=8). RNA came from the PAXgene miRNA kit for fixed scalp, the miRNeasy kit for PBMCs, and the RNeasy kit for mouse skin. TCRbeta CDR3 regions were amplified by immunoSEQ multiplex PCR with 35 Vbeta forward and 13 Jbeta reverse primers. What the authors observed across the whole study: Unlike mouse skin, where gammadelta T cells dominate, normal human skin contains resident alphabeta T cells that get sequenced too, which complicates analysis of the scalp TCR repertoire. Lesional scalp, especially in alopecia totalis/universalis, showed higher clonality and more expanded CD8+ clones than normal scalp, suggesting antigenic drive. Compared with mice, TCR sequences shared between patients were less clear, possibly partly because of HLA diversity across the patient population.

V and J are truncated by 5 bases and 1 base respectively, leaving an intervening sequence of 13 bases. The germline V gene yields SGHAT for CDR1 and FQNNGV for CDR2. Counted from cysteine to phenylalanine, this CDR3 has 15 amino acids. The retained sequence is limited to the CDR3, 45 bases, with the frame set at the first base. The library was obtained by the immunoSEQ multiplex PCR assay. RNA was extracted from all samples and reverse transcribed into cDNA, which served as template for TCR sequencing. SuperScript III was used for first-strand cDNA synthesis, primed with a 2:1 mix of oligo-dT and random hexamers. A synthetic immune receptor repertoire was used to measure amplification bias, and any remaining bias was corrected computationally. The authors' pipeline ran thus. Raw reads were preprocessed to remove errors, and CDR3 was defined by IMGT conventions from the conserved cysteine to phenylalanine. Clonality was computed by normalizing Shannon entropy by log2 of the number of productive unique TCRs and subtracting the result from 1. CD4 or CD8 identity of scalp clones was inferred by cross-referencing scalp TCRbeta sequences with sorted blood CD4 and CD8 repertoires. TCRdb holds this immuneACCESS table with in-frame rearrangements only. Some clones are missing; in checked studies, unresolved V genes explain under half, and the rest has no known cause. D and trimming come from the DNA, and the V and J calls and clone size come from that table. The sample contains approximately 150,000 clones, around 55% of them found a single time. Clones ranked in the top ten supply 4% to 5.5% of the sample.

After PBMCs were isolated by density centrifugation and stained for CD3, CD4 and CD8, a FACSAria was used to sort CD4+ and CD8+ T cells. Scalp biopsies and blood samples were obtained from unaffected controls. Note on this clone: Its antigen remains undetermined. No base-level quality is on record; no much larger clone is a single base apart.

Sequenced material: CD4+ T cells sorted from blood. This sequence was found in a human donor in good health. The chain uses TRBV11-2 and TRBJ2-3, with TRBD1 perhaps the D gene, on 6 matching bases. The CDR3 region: CASSLQGRGTDTQYF. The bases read TGTGCCAGCAGCCTACAGGGACGGGGCACAGATACGCAGTATTTT.